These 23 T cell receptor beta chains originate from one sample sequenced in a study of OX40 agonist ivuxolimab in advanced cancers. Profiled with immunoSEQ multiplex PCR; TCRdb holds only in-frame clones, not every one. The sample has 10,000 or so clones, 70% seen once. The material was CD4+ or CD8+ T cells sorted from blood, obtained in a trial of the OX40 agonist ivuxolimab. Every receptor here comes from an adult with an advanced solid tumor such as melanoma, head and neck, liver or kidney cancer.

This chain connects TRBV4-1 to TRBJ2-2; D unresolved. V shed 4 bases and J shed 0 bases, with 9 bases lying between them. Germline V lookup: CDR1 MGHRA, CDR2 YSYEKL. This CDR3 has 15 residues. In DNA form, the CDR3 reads TGCGCCAGCAGCCCCGACGCCGCGAACACCGGGGAGCTGTTTTTT. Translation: CASSPDAANTGELFF.

In nucleotides, the CDR3 is TGTGCCAGTCGGGACAGGTCCTACAATGAGCAGTTCTTC. The encoded protein is CASRDRSYNEQFF. This chain uses TRBV2 with TRBJ2-1; 8 bases map to TRBD1. The V gene's germline CDR1 is SNHLY and CDR2 FYNNEI. The CDR3 is made up of 13 amino acids. The V and J ends lost 9 bases and 1 base, in that order; junction bases with no gene match: 2.

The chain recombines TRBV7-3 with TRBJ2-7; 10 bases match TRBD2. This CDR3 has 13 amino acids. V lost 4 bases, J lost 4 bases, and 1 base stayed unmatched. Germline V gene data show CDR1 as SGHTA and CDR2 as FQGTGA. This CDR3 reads CASSYSGGYEQYF. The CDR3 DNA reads TGTGCCAGCAGCTATAGCGGGGGGTACGAGCAGTACTTC. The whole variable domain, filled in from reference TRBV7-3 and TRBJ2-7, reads GAGVSQTPSNKVTEKGKYVELRCDPISGHTALYWYRQSLGQGPEFLIYFQGTGAADDSGLPNDRFFAVRPEGSVSTLKIQRTERGDSAVYLCASSYSGGYEQYFGPGTRLTVT.

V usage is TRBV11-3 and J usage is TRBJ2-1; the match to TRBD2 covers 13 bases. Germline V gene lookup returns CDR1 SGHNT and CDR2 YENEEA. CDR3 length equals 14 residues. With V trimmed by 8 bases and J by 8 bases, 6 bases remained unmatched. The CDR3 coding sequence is TGTGCCAGCTCACTAGCGGGGGGGCAGTATGAGCAGTTCTTC. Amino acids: CASSLAGGQYEQFF.

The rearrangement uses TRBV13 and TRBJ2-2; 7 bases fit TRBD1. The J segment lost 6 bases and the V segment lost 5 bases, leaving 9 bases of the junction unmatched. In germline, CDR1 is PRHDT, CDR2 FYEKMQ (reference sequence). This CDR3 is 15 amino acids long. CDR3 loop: CASSADREISGELFF. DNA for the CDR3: TGTGCCAGCAGCGCCGACAGGGAAATATCCGGGGAGCTGTTTTTT.

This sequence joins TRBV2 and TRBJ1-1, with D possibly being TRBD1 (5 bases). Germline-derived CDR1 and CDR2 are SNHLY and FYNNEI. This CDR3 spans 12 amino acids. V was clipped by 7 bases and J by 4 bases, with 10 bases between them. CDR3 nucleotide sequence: TGTGCCAGCAAGGGACCGGGCACTGAAGCTTTCTTT. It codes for CASKGPGTEAFF. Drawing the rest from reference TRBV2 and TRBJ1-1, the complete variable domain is EPEVTQTPSHQVTQMGQEVILRCVPISNHLYFYWYRQILGQKVEFLVSFYNNEISEKSEIFDDQFSVERPDGSNFTLKIRSTKLEDSAMYFCASKGPGTEAFFGQGTRLTVV.

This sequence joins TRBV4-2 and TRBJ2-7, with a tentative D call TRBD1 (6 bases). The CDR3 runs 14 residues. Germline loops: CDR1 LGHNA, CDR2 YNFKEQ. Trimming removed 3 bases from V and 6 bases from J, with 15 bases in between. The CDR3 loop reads CASSQGAVGGEQYF. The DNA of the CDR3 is TGTGCCAGCAGCCAGGGGGCCGTTGGGGGCGAGCAGTACTTC.

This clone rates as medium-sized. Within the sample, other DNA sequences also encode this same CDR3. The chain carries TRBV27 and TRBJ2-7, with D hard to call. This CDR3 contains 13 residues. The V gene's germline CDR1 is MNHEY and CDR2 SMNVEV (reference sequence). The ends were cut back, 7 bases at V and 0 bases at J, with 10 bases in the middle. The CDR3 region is CASMGGASYEQYF. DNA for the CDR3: TGTGCCAGCATGGGCGGAGCCTCCTACGAGCAGTACTTC.

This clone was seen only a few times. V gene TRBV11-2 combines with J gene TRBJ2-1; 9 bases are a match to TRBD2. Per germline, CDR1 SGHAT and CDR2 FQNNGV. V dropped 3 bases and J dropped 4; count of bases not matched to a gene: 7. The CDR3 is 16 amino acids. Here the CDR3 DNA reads TGTGCCAGCAGCTTCGGATCTAGCGGGATTTACAATGAGCAGTTCTTC. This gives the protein CASSFGSSGIYNEQFF. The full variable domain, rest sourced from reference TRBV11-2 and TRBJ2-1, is EAGVAQSPRYKIIEKRQSVAFWCNPISGHATLYWYQQILGQGPKLLIQFQNNGVVDDSQLPKDRFSAERLKGVDSTLKIQPAKLEDSAVYLCASSFGSSGIYNEQFFGPGTRLTVL.

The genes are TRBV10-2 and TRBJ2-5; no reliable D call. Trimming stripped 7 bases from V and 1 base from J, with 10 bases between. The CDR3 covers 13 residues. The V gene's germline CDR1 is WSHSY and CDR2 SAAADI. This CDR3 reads CASTFGPQETQYF. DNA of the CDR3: TGCGCCAGCACCTTCGGGCCCCAAGAGACCCAGTACTTC.

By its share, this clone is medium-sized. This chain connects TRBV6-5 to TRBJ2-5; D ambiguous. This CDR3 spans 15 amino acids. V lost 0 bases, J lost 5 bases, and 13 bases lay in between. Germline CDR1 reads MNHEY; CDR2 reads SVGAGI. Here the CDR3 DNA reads TGTGCCAGCAGTTACTCTGATTCTTCGGCCGAGACCCAGTACTTC. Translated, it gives CASSYSDSSAETQYF.

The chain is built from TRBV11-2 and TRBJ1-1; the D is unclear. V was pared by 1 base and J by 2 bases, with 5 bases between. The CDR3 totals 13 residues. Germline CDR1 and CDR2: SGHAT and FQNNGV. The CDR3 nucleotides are TGTGCCAGCAGCTTAGGAACCAACACTGAAGCTTTCTTT. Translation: CASSLGTNTEAFF.

In DNA form, the CDR3 reads TGTGCCAGCAGCCAAGAGGAAGGGGCTCTCTATGGCTACACCTTC. Translated: CASSQEEGALYGYTF. V gene TRBV7-1 combines with J gene TRBJ1-2, with D possibly matching TRBD1 (5 bases). TRBV7-1 is assigned to the ORF class and has an uncertain function. The CDR3 has 15 amino acids. The V gene lost 5 bases and the J gene lost 4 bases, with 17 bases spanning the gap.

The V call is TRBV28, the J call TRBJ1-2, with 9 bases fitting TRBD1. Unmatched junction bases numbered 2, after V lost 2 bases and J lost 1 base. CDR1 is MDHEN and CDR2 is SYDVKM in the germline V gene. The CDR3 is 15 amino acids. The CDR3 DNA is TGTGCCAGCAGTTTAGGGACAGGGAGTAACTATGGCTACACCTTC. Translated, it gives CASSLGTGSNYGYTF.

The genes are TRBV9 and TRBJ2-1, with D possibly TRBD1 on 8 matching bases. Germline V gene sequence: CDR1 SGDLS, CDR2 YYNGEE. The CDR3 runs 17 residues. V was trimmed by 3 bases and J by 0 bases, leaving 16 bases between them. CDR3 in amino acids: CASSAGGGTGSYNEQFF. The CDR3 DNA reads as TGTGCCAGCAGCGCGGGGGGTGGGACAGGCTCCTACAATGAGCAGTTCTTC. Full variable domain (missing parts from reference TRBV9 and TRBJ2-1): DSGVTQTPKHLITATGQRVTLRCSPRSGDLSVYWYQQSLDQGLQFLIQYYNGEERAKGNILERFSAQQFPDLHSELNLSSLELGDSALYFCASSAGGGTGSYNEQFFGPGTRLTVL.

CDR3 amino acids: CASSSAGGTGNTIYF. CDR3 DNA: TGTGCCAGCAGCTCCGCTGGGGGGACTGGAAACACCATATATTTT. The chain couples TRBV7-8 to TRBJ1-3, with D possibly matching TRBD1 (5 bases). CDR1 and CDR2 from the germline V gene are SGHVS and FQNEAQ. The CDR3 has 15 amino acids. The V end lost 4 bases, the J end lost 2 bases, and 12 bases lay between the germline ends.

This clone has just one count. The CDR3 here is CASSLAGGSSYEQYF. The CDR3 DNA is TGTGCCAGCAGCTTAGCCGGGGGTAGCTCCTACGAGCAGTACTTC. The rearrangement links TRBV7-9 to TRBJ2-5; possibly TRBD2 for D (6 bases). The closer fit of TRBJ2-7 to the DNA end suggests the J call may be wrong. Germline lookup yields CDR1 SEHNR and CDR2 FQNEAQ (reference sequence). CDR3 length equals 15 residues.

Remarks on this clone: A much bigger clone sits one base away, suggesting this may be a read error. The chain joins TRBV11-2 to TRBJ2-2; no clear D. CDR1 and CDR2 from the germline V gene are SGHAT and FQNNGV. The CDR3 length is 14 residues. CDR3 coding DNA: TGTACCACCCGTAGTGCCGGTAACACCGGGGAGCTGTTTTTT. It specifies CTTRSAGNTGELFF.

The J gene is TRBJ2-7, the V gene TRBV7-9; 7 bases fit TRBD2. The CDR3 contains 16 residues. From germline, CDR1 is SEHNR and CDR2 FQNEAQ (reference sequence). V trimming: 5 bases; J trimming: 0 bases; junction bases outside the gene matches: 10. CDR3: CASSRRETRSSYEQYF. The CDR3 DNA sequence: TGTGCCAGCAGCCGGCGGGAGACCAGGAGCTCCTACGAGCAGTACTTC.

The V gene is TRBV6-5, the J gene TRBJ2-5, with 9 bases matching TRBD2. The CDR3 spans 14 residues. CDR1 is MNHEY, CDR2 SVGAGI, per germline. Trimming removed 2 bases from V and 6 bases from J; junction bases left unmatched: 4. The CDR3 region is CASSYAGGRKTQYF. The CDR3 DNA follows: TGTGCCAGCAGTTACGCGGGGGGGCGAAAGACCCAGTACTTC.

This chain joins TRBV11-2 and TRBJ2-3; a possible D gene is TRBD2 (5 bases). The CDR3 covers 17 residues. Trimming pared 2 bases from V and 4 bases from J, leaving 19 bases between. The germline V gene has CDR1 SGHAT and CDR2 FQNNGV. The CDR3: CASSLQPGIMMSDTQYF. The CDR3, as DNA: TGTGCCAGCAGCTTACAACCGGGAATCATGATGTCAGATACGCAGTATTTT.

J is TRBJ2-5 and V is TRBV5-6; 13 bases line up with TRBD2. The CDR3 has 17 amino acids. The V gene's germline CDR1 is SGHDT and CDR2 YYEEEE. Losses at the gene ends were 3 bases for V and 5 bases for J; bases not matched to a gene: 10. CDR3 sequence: CASSSSTSGRLLETQYF. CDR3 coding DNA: TGTGCCAGCAGCTCCTCGACTAGCGGGAGGCTGCTGGAGACCCAGTACTTC.

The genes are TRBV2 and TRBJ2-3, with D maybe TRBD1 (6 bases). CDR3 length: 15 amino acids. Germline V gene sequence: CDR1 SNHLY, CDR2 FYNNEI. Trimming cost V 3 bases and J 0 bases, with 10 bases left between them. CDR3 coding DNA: TGTGCCAGCAGTGAGGGGACATCGAGCACAGATACGCAGTATTTT. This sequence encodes CASSEGTSSTDTQYF.